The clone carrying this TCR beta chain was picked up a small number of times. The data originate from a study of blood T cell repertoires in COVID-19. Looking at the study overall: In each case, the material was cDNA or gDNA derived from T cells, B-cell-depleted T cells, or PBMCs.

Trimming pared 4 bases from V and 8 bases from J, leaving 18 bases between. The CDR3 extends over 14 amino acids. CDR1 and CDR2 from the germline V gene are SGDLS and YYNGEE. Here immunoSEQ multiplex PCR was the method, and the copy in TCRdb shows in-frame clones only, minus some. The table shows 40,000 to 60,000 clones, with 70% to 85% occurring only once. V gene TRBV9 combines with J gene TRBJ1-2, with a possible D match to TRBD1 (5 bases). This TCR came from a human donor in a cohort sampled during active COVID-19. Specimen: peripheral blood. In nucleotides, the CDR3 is TGTGCCAGCAGCATGGGGGGAGGGGAAGAGGGCTACACCTTC. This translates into CASSMGGGEEGYTF.